This TCR beta chain is from a study of T cell repertoires in cytomegalovirus infection. A single record per CDR3 protein comes from TCRdb applying MiXCR to the reads. The data contain roughly 500,000 distinct CDR3 sequences, 30% to 40% of them seen just once; the ten biggest clones take up about a sixth. Comment on this clonotype: Antigen specificity is unknown.

The CDR3 spans 14 residues. Per the germline V gene, CDR1 is LNHDA and CDR2 is SQIVND (reference sequence). V gave up 3 bases and J gave up 8 bases, with 14 bases separating them. This rearrangement joins TRBV19 to TRBJ2-1; D not resolved. This receptor was identified in a human donor in good health (CMV status not recorded). Some clones in this sample may be carry-over from other donors' samples. The material sequenced was cultured PBMCs, taken from culture after CMV antigen stimulation. CDR3 in DNA: TGTGCCAGTAGTATGGCCCAACTCCCCCATGAGCAGTTCTTC. This sequence encodes CASSMAQLPHEQFF.